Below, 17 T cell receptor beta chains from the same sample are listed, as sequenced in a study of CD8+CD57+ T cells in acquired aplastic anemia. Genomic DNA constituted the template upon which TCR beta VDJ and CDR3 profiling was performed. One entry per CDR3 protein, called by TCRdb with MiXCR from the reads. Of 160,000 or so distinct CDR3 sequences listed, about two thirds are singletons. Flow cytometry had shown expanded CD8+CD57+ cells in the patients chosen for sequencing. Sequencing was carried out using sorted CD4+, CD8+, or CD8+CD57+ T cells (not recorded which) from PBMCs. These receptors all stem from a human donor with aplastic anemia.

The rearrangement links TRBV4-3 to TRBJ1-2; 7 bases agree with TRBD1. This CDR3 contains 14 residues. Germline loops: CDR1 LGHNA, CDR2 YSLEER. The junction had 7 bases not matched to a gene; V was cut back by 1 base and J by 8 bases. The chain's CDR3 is CASSQAGQWDGYTF. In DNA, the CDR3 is TGCGCCAGCAGCCAAGCGGGACAGTGGGACGGCTACACCTTC.

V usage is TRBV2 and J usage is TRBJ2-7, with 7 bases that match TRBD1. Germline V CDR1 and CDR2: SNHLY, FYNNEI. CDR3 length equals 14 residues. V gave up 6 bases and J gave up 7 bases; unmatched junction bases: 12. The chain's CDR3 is CASRRDSGLGEQYF. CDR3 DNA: TGTGCCAGCAGGAGGGACAGTGGTTTGGGGGAGCAGTACTTC.

CDR3 DNA sequence: TGTGCCAGCACCCCGGGACAGGGAGGTTCTCAGCCCCAGCATTTT. Its protein product is CASTPGQGGSQPQHF. J is TRBJ1-5 and V is TRBV7-3, with 9 bases matching TRBD1. The CDR3 is 15 residues long. Losses at the gene ends were 7 bases for V and 6 bases for J; bases not matched to a gene: 10. Germline lookup yields CDR1 SGHTA and CDR2 FQGTGA.

The CDR3, as DNA: TGTGCCAGCAGTGAAGTCGCGCGCCCCGCTAGAGATACGCAGTATTTT. Protein product: CASSEVARPARDTQYF. The chain couples TRBV2 to TRBJ2-3, with D uncertain. Trimming pared 1 base from V and 5 bases from J, leaving 16 bases between. CDR1 is SNHLY, CDR2 FYNNEI, per germline. The CDR3 runs 16 residues.

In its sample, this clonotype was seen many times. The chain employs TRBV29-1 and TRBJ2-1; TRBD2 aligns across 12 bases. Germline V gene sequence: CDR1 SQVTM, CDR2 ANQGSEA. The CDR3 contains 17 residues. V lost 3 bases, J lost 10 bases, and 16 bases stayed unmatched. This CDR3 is CSVDNPTSGRTLGEQFF. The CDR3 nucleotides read TGCAGCGTTGATAATCCCACTAGCGGGAGGACCCTCGGAGAGCAGTTCTTC.

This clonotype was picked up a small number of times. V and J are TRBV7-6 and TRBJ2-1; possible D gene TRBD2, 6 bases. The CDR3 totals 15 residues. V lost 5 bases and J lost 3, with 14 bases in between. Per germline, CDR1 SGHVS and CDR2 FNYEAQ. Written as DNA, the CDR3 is TGTGCCAGCAGCCCAGGGACTGGATACTACAATGAGCAGTTCTTC. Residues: CASSPGTGYYNEQFF.

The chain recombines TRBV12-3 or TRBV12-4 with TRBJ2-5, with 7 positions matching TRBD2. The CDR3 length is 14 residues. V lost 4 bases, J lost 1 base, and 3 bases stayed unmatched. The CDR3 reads CASSYSGSQETQYF. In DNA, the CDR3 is TGTGCCAGCAGTTATAGCGGGTCCCAAGAGACCCAGTACTTC.

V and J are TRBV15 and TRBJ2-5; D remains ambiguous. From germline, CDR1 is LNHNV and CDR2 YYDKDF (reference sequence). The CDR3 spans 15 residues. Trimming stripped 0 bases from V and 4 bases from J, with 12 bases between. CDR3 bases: TGTGCCACCAGCAGAGATCGTATTTTCCGAGAGACCCAGTACTTC. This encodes CATSRDRIFRETQYF.

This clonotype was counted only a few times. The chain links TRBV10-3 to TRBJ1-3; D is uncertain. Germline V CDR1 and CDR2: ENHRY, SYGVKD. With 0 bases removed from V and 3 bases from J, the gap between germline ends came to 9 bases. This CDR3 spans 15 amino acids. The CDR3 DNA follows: TGTGCCATCAGTGAGTCGGACGGGGTTGGAAACACCATATATTTT. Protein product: CAISESDGVGNTIYF.

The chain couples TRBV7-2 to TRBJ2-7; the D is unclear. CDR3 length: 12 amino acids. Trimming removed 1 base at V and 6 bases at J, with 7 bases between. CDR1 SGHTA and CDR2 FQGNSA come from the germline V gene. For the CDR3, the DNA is TGTGCCAGCAGCTTAGATAATCCCGAGCAGTACTTC. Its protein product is CASSLDNPEQYF.

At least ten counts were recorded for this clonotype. This CDR3 reads CASSLSLRGDTQYF. CDR3 in DNA: TGCGCCAGCAGCCTCAGCCTGAGAGGGGATACGCAGTATTTT. The chain uses TRBV4-3 and TRBJ2-3; D may be TRBD2 (5 bases). From germline, CDR1 is LGHNA and CDR2 YSLEER. The CDR3 has 14 amino acids. V lost 4 bases to trimming and J lost 6 bases, with 14 bases between them.

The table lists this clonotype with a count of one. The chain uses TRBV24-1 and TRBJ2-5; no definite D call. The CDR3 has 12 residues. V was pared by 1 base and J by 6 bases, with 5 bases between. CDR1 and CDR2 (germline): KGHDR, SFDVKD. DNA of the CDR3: TGTGCCACCAGTGATTTAACACAGACCCAGTACTTC. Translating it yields CATSDLTQTQYF.

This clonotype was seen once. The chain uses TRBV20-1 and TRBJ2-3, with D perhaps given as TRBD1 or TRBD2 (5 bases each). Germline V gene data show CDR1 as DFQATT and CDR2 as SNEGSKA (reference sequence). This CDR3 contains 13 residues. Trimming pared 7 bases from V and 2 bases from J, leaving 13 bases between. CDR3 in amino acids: CSVEGPHTDTQYF. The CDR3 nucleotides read TGCAGTGTAGAGGGACCCCACACAGATACGCAGTATTTT.

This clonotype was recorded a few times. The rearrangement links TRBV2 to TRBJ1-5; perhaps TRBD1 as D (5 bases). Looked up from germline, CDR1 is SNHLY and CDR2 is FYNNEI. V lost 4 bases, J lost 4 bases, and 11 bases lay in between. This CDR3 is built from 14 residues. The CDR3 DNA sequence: TGTGCCAGCAGTGGGGCAGGGAGAAATCAGCCCCAGCATTTT. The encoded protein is CASSGAGRNQPQHF.

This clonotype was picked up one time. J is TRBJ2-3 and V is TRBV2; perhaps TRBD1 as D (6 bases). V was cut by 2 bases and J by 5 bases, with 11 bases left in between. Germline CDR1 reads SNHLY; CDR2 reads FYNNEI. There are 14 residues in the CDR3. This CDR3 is CASSEQGIGDTQYF. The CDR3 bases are TGTGCCAGCAGTGAACAGGGGATAGGAGATACGCAGTATTTT.

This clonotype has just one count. CDR3 loop: CSARSPGSQETQYF. The CDR3 DNA reads as TGCAGTGCTAGATCCCCCGGTAGCCAAGAGACCCAGTACTTC. The V call is TRBV20-1, the J call TRBJ2-5; D not resolved. This CDR3 has 14 amino acids. The germline CDR1 and CDR2 sequences are DFQATT and SNEGSKA (reference sequence). V was clipped by 2 bases and J by 1 base, with 11 bases between them.

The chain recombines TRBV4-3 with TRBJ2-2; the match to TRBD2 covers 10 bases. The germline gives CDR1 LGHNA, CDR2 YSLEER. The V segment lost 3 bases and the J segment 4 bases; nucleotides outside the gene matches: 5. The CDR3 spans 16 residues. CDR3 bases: TGCGCCAGCAGCCACCGAGCGGGAGGGCCCACCGGGGAGCTGTTTTTT. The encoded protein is CASSHRAGGPTGELFF.